A single sample gave rise to the 28 T cell receptor beta chains below, sequenced in a study of cytomegalovirus exposure and HLA in healthy donors listed by TCRdb under 2017. Libraries were constructed by the immunoSEQ multiplex PCR assay. The multiplex PCR relied on a mix of 60 forward primers for TCR Vbeta segments and 13 reverse primers for TCR Jbeta segments. TCRdb obtained this table from immuneACCESS and retained in-frame rearrangements with V and J assigned. These tables miss some clones; where compared with another copy, unresolved V genes account for less than half of the shortfall, and the remainder is unexplained. This sample's table lists around 130,000 clones. Jointly, the top ten make up about 2.1% of the sample. The sample taken for sequencing was PBMCs. These receptors came from a woman aged 60 to 75 in good health and CMV-seronegative.

The V and J genes are TRBV5-1 and TRBJ1-1, with D perhaps matching TRBD1 (5 bases). Per the germline V gene, CDR1 is SGHRS and CDR2 is YFSETQ. The CDR3 totals 14 residues. The V end lost 2 bases, the J end lost 5 bases, and 13 bases lay between the germline ends. CDR3 DNA: TGCGCCAGCAGCTTACAGGCCGAGAGGACTGAAGCTTTCTTT. Translated, it gives CASSLQAERTEAFF.

The gene calls are TRBV19 and TRBJ1-2, with D possibly matching TRBD1 (5 bases). Between the trimmed V and J ends, which lost 6 bases and 1 base, there was a span of 12 bases. This CDR3 comprises 14 residues. Germline V lookup: CDR1 LNHDA, CDR2 SQIVND (reference sequence). The DNA for the CDR3 is TGTGCCAGTAGACCGGCAGGGCATAACTATGGCTACACCTTC. Translated, it gives CASRPAGHNYGYTF.

The chain has TRBV10-1 and TRBJ2-4; 8 positions match TRBD2. The CDR3 contains 14 residues. Germline loops: CDR1 WNHNN, CDR2 SYGVQD (reference sequence). Germline trimming cut 4 bases from V and 6 bases from J; bases unmatched to any gene: 5. The CDR3 DNA is TGCGCCAGCAGTGCGGGGGGGGCGGCAAACATTCAGTACTTC. Translated: CASSAGGAANIQYF.

The chain couples TRBV5-4 to TRBJ2-7; no reliable D call. V was clipped by 4 bases and J by 3 bases, with 5 bases between them. Looked up from germline, CDR1 is SGHNT and CDR2 is YYREEE (reference sequence). This CDR3 spans 11 amino acids. In DNA form, the CDR3 reads TGTGCCAGCAGCCCCCTCTACGAGCAGTACTTC. Protein product: CASSPLYEQYF.

The chain recombines TRBV27 with TRBJ2-5, with 9 positions matching TRBD2. Germline CDR1 MNHEY, CDR2 SMNVEV (reference sequence). This CDR3 contains 15 residues. V trimming: 6 bases; J trimming: 2 bases; junction bases outside the gene matches: 7. CDR3 loop: CASRSQREVQETQYF. The CDR3 region has the DNA TGTGCCAGCAGATCACAGCGGGAGGTTCAAGAGACCCAGTACTTC.

The chain uses TRBV4-1 and TRBJ2-3, with TRBD2 identical over 9 bases. The CDR3 has 17 amino acids. The V and J ends lost 4 bases and 0 bases, in that order; junction bases with no gene match: 8. Germline V CDR1 and CDR2: MGHRA, YSYEKL. This chain's CDR3 is CASSRNSGSASTDTQYF. The CDR3 nucleotides read TGCGCCAGCAGCCGGAATAGCGGGAGTGCTAGCACAGATACGCAGTATTTT.

V usage is TRBV5-1 and J usage is TRBJ2-5; D gene ambiguous. The CDR3 is 11 amino acids. Germline CDR1 and CDR2: SGHRS and YFSETQ. V was clipped by 5 bases and J by 3 bases, with 5 bases between them. CDR3 DNA: TGCGCCAGCAGTGGAGAAGAGACCCAGTACTTC. It translates to CASSGEETQYF.

The J gene is TRBJ2-2, the V gene TRBV18, with TRBD1 identical over 7 bases. The CDR3 consists of 16 residues. From germline, CDR1 is KGHSH and CDR2 LQKENI. J lost 7 bases, V lost 0 bases, and 8 bases had no gene match. The CDR3 spells CASSPPVGGLIGELFF. In DNA, the CDR3 is TGTGCCAGCTCACCACCGGTAGGGGGCTTGATCGGGGAGCTGTTTTTT.

This chain uses TRBV11-3 with TRBJ2-1; 7 bases agree with TRBD2. V was clipped by 6 bases and J by 10 bases; unmatched bases: 6. The length of the CDR3 is 12 residues. Per germline, CDR1 SGHNT and CDR2 YENEEA. The CDR3 nucleotides are TGTGCCAGCAGTCCAACAGCGGGGGAGCAGTTCTTC. Its translation is CASSPTAGEQFF. The variable domain in full, with the rest retrieved from reference TRBV11-3 and TRBJ2-1, is EAGVVQSPRYKIIEKKQPVAFWCNPISGHNTLYWYLQNLGQGPELLIRYENEEAVDDSQLPKDRFSAERLKGVDSTLKIQPAELGDSAVYLCASSPTAGEQFFGPGTRLTVL.

CDR3 sequence: CASSFSGSPPLYGYTF. The CDR3 nucleotides read TGCGCCAGCAGCTTCTCCGGGAGCCCACCCCTCTATGGCTACACCTTC. V gene TRBV5-1 combines with J gene TRBJ1-2; D uncertain. This CDR3 spans 16 amino acids. Trimming cost V 2 bases and J 4 bases, with 18 bases left between them. Germline values: CDR1 SGHRS, CDR2 YFSETQ.

The chain employs TRBV27 and TRBJ2-7; 10 bases fit TRBD1. Germline assignment: CDR1 MNHEY and CDR2 SMNVEV (reference sequence). The CDR3 totals 15 residues. The junction had 6 bases not matched to a gene; V was cut back by 4 bases and J by 3 bases. DNA for the CDR3: TGTGCCAGCAGTTCGGGGACAGGGGCGTTCTACGAGCAGTACTTC. Translated: CASSSGTGAFYEQYF.

The V and J genes are TRBV18 and TRBJ2-1, with 9 bases that match TRBD2. The CDR3 spans 14 residues. Germline V CDR1 and CDR2: KGHSH, LQKENI. The trim removed 3 bases at V and 5 bases at J, leaving 2 bases unmatched. For the CDR3, the DNA is TGTGCCAGCTCACCCCTAGCGGGGAACAATGAGCAGTTCTTC. Translated, it gives CASSPLAGNNEQFF.

The chain has TRBV6-6 and TRBJ2-7; D might be TRBD1 (5 bases). Germline V gene data show CDR1 as MNHNY and CDR2 as SVGAGI (reference sequence). Trimming took 0 bases from V and 5 from J, leaving 14 bases between them. The CDR3 loop spans 15 amino acids. The CDR3 protein is CASSYSQGEVNEQYF. The CDR3, as DNA: TGTGCCAGCAGTTACTCCCAGGGTGAAGTCAACGAGCAGTACTTC.

The chain carries TRBV21-1 and TRBJ1-2. TRBV21-1 is reported as a pseudogene. The CDR3 consists of 13 residues. The CDR3 region has the DNA TGTGCCAGCAGCAATATGCGGGGTTATGGCTACACCTTC. This codes for CASSNMRGYGYTF.

The chain couples TRBV5-1 to TRBJ2-1; the D gene is possibly TRBD2 (5 bases). From germline, CDR1 is SGHRS and CDR2 YFSETQ. Trimming left V 2 bases short and J 10 bases short, with 16 bases between. CDR3 length: 14 residues. The CDR3 is CASSFLAPVKEQFF. The DNA of the CDR3 is TGCGCCAGCAGCTTTCTAGCCCCAGTAAAAGAGCAGTTCTTC.

The chain links TRBV19 to TRBJ1-2; D possibly corresponds to TRBD1 (6 bases). V lost 4 bases and J lost 4, with 16 bases in between. Per the germline V gene, CDR1 is LNHDA and CDR2 is SQIVND (reference sequence). The CDR3 extends over 15 amino acids. CDR3 amino acids: CASSTPRGPPYGYTF. DNA for the CDR3: TGTGCCAGTAGTACCCCGCGGGGGCCTCCCTATGGCTACACCTTC. Full variable domain (outside the CDR3, taken from reference TRBV19 and TRBJ1-2): DGGITQSPKYLFRKEGQNVTLSCEQNLNHDAMYWYRQDPGQGLRLIYYSQIVNDFQKGDIAEGYSVSREKKESFPLTVTSAQKNPTAFYLCASSTPRGPPYGYTFGSGTRLTVV.

The rearrangement links TRBV6-5 to TRBJ1-1; D unclear. The V gene's germline CDR1 is MNHEY and CDR2 SVGAGI. V was shortened by 0 bases and J by 0 bases, with 8 bases between the two germline ends. The CDR3 consists of 15 residues. CDR3 sequence (DNA): TGTGCCAGCAGTTACTCGGTCGGGATGAACACTGAAGCTTTCTTT. Amino acid sequence: CASSYSVGMNTEAFF.

J is TRBJ2-2 and V is TRBV9; 7 bases map to TRBD1. The CDR3 spans 17 residues. The germline CDR1 and CDR2 sequences are SGDLS and YYNGEE. Unmatched junction bases numbered 7, after V lost 0 bases and J lost 2 bases. CDR3 amino acids: CASSVAPQGFNTGELFF. DNA for the CDR3: TGTGCCAGCAGCGTAGCTCCACAGGGGTTTAACACCGGGGAGCTGTTTTTT. Full variable domain (outside the CDR3, taken from reference TRBV9 and TRBJ2-2): DSGVTQTPKHLITATGQRVTLRCSPRSGDLSVYWYQQSLDQGLQFLIQYYNGEERAKGNILERFSAQQFPDLHSELNLSSLELGDSALYFCASSVAPQGFNTGELFFGEGSRLTVL.

Comment on this clone: The identical CDR3 is also encoded by other nucleotide sequences in the sample. The chain links TRBV19 to TRBJ2-6; D gene ambiguous. V shed 3 bases and J shed 0 bases, with 12 bases lying between them. Germline assignment: CDR1 LNHDA and CDR2 SQIVND (reference sequence). The CDR3 length is 17 residues. The CDR3 bases are TGTGCCAGTAGTATGGGCACCCTAAGCTCTGGGGCCAACGTCCTGACTTTC. It is translated as CASSMGTLSSGANVLTF. Drawing the rest from reference TRBV19 and TRBJ2-6, the complete variable domain is DGGITQSPKYLFRKEGQNVTLSCEQNLNHDAMYWYRQDPGQGLRLIYYSQIVNDFQKGDIAEGYSVSREKKESFPLTVTSAQKNPTAFYLCASSMGTLSSGANVLTFGAGSRLTVL.

The chain recombines TRBV18 with TRBJ2-7; 7 bases are a match to TRBD1. Looked up from germline, CDR1 is KGHSH and CDR2 is LQKENI. The CDR3 is 13 amino acids. V was clipped by 3 bases and J by 12 bases; unmatched bases: 11. The CDR3, as DNA: TGTGCCAGCTCACCTCGAGACAGGGATTTTCTGTACTTC. It specifies CASSPRDRDFLYF.

This sequence joins TRBV19 and TRBJ2-3; 12 bases are a match to TRBD2. Trimming cost V 4 bases and J 4 bases; bases outside gene matches: 12. The CDR3 is 18 residues long. CDR1 is LNHDA and CDR2 is SQIVND in the germline V gene (reference sequence). This CDR3 is CASSRQNLAGGPPDTQYF. The CDR3 bases are TGTGCCAGTAGTAGACAAAATCTAGCGGGAGGGCCGCCAGATACGCAGTATTTT.

The chain has TRBV6-5 and TRBJ2-7; 11 nucleotides match TRBD1. The length of the CDR3 is 15 residues. V was clipped by 2 bases and J by 4 bases; unmatched bases: 4. The germline V gene has CDR1 MNHEY and CDR2 SVGAGI. The DNA of the CDR3 is TGTGCCAGCAGTTACGGCGGGACAGGGGGGTACGAGCAGTACTTC. Its translation is CASSYGGTGGYEQYF.

V and J are TRBV10-2 and TRBJ1-4; D not certain. Germline V lookup: CDR1 WSHSY, CDR2 SAAADI. The CDR3 contains 16 residues. The V end lost 3 bases, the J end lost 0 bases, and 11 bases lay between the germline ends. The CDR3 region has the DNA TGCGCCAGCAGTGATGGCAGATATGCAACTAATGAAAAACTGTTTTTT. As protein: CASSDGRYATNEKLFF.

For this clone: It is likely a read error, because the conserved phenylalanine at the end of the CDR3 is missing. This chain's CDR3 is CASSSPGQPAYEQYL. DNA for the CDR3: TGTGCCAGCTCATCACCGGGACAGCCGGCCTACGAGCAGTACCTC. The chain carries TRBV18 and TRBJ2-7; 7 nucleotides line up with TRBD1. The germline CDR1 and CDR2 sequences are KGHSH and LQKENI. The CDR3 covers 15 residues.

The chain carries TRBV5-1 and TRBJ2-7; D possibly corresponds to TRBD2 (7 bases). The CDR3 has 14 residues. The germline V gene encodes CDR1 SGHRS and CDR2 YFSETQ. V dropped 6 bases and J dropped 2 bases, with 15 bases sitting between them. CDR3 bases: TGCGCCAGCACACGGACCGGGGGGCCCTACGAGCAGTACTTC. Its protein is CASTRTGGPYEQYF.

The genes are TRBV6-1 and TRBJ1-6; the match to TRBD1 covers 10 bases. V gave up 4 bases and J gave up 3 bases; unmatched junction bases: 3. CDR1 is MNHNS, CDR2 SASEGT, per germline. This CDR3 has 16 amino acids. The CDR3 region is CASSGDRGDYNSPLHF. CDR3 in DNA: TGTGCCAGCAGTGGGGACAGGGGCGACTATAATTCACCCCTCCACTTT.

The chain recombines TRBV10-2 with TRBJ2-5; 8 nucleotides line up with TRBD2. The junction had 12 bases not matched to a gene; V was cut back by 4 bases and J by 2 bases. Germline V lookup: CDR1 WSHSY, CDR2 SAAADI. This CDR3 spans 17 amino acids. The CDR3 region has the DNA TGCGCCAGCAGTGGGATCGGGACTAGAGCTGATCAAGAGACCCAGTACTTC. It is translated as CASSGIGTRADQETQYF.

The V call is TRBV4-1, the J call TRBJ2-7, with 8 positions matching TRBD1. The CDR3 sequence is 15 residues long. The germline CDR1 and CDR2 sequences are MGHRA and YSYEKL. Trimming cost V 3 bases and J 3 bases; bases outside gene matches: 7. The CDR3 DNA reads TGCGCCAGCAGCCACCAGGGGGCGCGAGTCTACGAGCAGTACTTC. This gives the protein CASSHQGARVYEQYF.